The 30 T cell receptor beta chains below were found in one sample sequenced in a study of cytomegalovirus exposure and HLA in healthy donors. Libraries were prepared by immunoSEQ multiplex PCR; TCRdb keeps only in-frame clonotypes and omits some of them. The table includes 150,000 to 200,000 clones, 85% detected once. The source material was PBMCs. These TCRs come from a man aged 25 to 40 in good health and CMV-seropositive.

This chain joins TRBV23-1 and TRBJ2-7, with D unclear. TRBV23-1 is annotated as an ORF whose role is uncertain. Trimming took 1 base from V and 3 from J, leaving 19 bases between them. The CDR3 length is 17 residues. The CDR3 reads CASSQCPFLSTHYEQYF. CDR3 sequence (DNA): TGCGCCAGCAGTCAATGTCCTTTCTTATCGACTCACTACGAGCAGTACTTC.

The chain joins TRBV6-5 to TRBJ2-7; D uncertain. The CDR3 is made up of 13 amino acids. V shed 0 bases and J shed 1 base, with 4 bases lying between them. CDR1 and CDR2 from the germline V gene are MNHEY and SVGAGI. CDR3 loop: CASSYSASYEQYF. CDR3 DNA sequence: TGTGCCAGCAGTTACTCGGCATCCTACGAGCAGTACTTC.

The V gene is TRBV2, the J gene TRBJ2-5, with D possibly being TRBD1 (5 bases). Deletions cut 3 bases from V and 3 bases from J, with 5 bases between. Germline V gives CDR1 SNHLY, CDR2 FYNNEI. The CDR3 is 12 residues long. CDR3 nucleotide sequence: TGTGCCAGCAGTGACAGGGAAGAGACCCAGTACTTC. Its protein product is CASSDREETQYF. The full variable domain, rest sourced from reference TRBV2 and TRBJ2-5, is EPEVTQTPSHQVTQMGQEVILRCVPISNHLYFYWYRQILGQKVEFLVSFYNNEISEKSEIFDDQFSVERPDGSNFTLKIRSTKLEDSAMYFCASSDREETQYFGPGTRLLVL.

The chain uses TRBV19 and TRBJ2-2; the match to TRBD1 covers 10 bases. Germline V gene lookup returns CDR1 LNHDA and CDR2 SQIVND (reference sequence). This CDR3 comprises 16 residues. Germline trimming cut 6 bases from V and 3 bases from J; bases unmatched to any gene: 7. CDR3 in DNA: TGTGCCAGTAGGCAGACCGGGACAGGGGACACCGGGGAGCTGTTTTTT. Translating it yields CASRQTGTGDTGELFF.

V gene TRBV5-8 combines with J gene TRBJ2-5; 15 nucleotides line up with TRBD2. The CDR3 spans 17 residues. CDR1 is SGHTS and CDR2 is YDEGEE in the germline V gene. The V and J ends lost 4 bases and 1 base, in that order; junction bases with no gene match: 5. The CDR3 region has the DNA TGTGCCAGCAGCCAAGGGACTAGCGGGGGGACCCAAGAGACCCAGTACTTC. It is translated as CASSQGTSGGTQETQYF.

The chain is built from TRBV28 and TRBJ2-5; 8 nucleotides line up with TRBD2. V lost 5 bases to trimming and J lost 5 bases; unmatched junction nucleotides: 13. The CDR3 spans 16 residues. The germline CDR1 and CDR2 sequences are MDHEN and SYDVKM. DNA for the CDR3: TGTGCCAGCAGTCCGCAAGGGTGGCGGGGGGCTGAGACCCAGTACTTC. It yields the protein CASSPQGWRGAETQYF.

V usage is TRBV4-3 and J usage is TRBJ2-7, with TRBD1 matching 8 bases. The trim removed 4 bases at V and 3 bases at J, leaving 8 bases unmatched. Per the germline V gene, CDR1 is LGHNA and CDR2 is YSLEER. The CDR3 covers 15 residues. CDR3 sequence: CASSPSQGAGYEQYF. The CDR3 coding sequence is TGCGCCAGCAGCCCTTCTCAGGGGGCGGGCTACGAGCAGTACTTC.

The chain links TRBV7-2 to TRBJ1-2, with TRBD1 matching over 7 bases. This CDR3 is 13 amino acids long. Germline V lookup: CDR1 SGHTA, CDR2 FQGNSA. With V trimmed by 5 bases and J by 3 bases, 3 bases remained unmatched. CDR3 DNA sequence: TGTGCCAGCAGCACAGACAGGGACTATGGCTACACCTTC. It specifies CASSTDRDYGYTF.

Here the CDR3 reads CASSLREAFF. The CDR3, as DNA: TGTGCCAGCTCCCTACGGGAAGCTTTCTTT. This sequence joins TRBV28 and TRBJ1-1; unclear D gene. The CDR3 runs to 10 residues. V dropped 8 bases and J dropped 8 bases, with 9 bases sitting between them. CDR1 is MDHEN and CDR2 is SYDVKM in the germline V gene.

The CDR3 loop reads CASSLTGTGSYEQYF. The CDR3, as DNA: TGTGCCAGCAGCTTAACAGGGACGGGCTCCTACGAGCAGTACTTC. The chain has TRBV13 and TRBJ2-7, with D possibly being TRBD1 (6 bases). The CDR3 covers 15 residues. Germline assignment: CDR1 PRHDT and CDR2 FYEKMQ (reference sequence). V lost 2 bases to trimming and J lost 0 bases, with 11 bases between them.

This chain links TRBV5-1 with TRBJ2-3; 8 bases fit TRBD2. The CDR3 totals 15 residues. CDR1 is SGHRS, CDR2 YFSETQ, per germline. The trim removed 4 bases at V and 1 base at J, leaving 5 bases unmatched. CDR3 region: CASSPLRGGTDTQYF. The CDR3 DNA is TGCGCCAGCAGCCCTTTGCGGGGGGGCACAGATACGCAGTATTTT.

V is TRBV10-1 and J is TRBJ2-5, with 13 bases matching TRBD2. CDR3 length equals 15 residues. J was trimmed by 5 bases and V by 8 bases; bases with no gene match: 8. Germline CDR1 is WNHNN and CDR2 is SYGVQD (reference sequence). The CDR3 bases are TGCGCCAGCGGAGGGACTAGCGGGGTAAATGAGACCCAGTACTTC. Translation: CASGGTSGVNETQYF.

Only a few counts were recorded for this clone. The J gene is TRBJ1-2, the V gene TRBV5-5, with D hard to call. The CDR3 contains 12 residues. Germline loops: CDR1 SGHKS, CDR2 YYEKEE (reference sequence). Trimming cost V 2 bases and J 2 bases, with 4 bases left between them. DNA for the CDR3: TGTGCCAGCAGCTTCGTGAACTATGGCTACACCTTC. Translated: CASSFVNYGYTF.

The gene calls are TRBV9 and TRBJ2-3; perhaps TRBD2 as D (7 bases). V lost 2 bases and J 4 bases, leaving 11 bases between the germline ends. Germline-derived CDR1 and CDR2 are SGDLS and YYNGEE. The CDR3 length is 14 residues. In DNA form, the CDR3 reads TGTGCCAGCAGCGTGAGGGGGGGGGCAGATACGCAGTATTTT. Protein sequence: CASSVRGGADTQYF.

This chain links TRBV9 with TRBJ2-7, with TRBD2 matching over 7 bases. Germline trimming cut 0 bases from V and 6 bases from J; bases unmatched to any gene: 12. From germline, CDR1 is SGDLS and CDR2 YYNGEE. The CDR3 runs to 16 residues. CDR3 DNA: TGTGCCAGCAGCGTAGGCGGGGGAACCCCCTATGGCGAGCAGTACTTC. It encodes CASSVGGGTPYGEQYF.

The chain has TRBV2 and TRBJ2-3; D gene uncertain. V lost 4 bases to trimming and J lost 4 bases, with 6 bases between them. Germline V gene data show CDR1 as SNHLY and CDR2 as FYNNEI. This CDR3 has 12 amino acids. The CDR3 sequence is CASSGTADTQYF. CDR3 DNA: TGTGCCAGCAGTGGTACTGCAGATACGCAGTATTTT.

This rearrangement joins TRBV5-1 to TRBJ1-6, with 9 bases lining up with TRBD1. Trimming removed 5 bases from V and 5 bases from J; junction bases left unmatched: 8. The CDR3 consists of 16 residues. Germline V gene data show CDR1 as SGHRS and CDR2 as YFSETQ. CDR3 coding DNA: TGCGCCAGCAGGGTGGCGTGGACAGGGGATAATTCACCCCTCCACTTT. Protein sequence: CASRVAWTGDNSPLHF.

The chain combines TRBV15 with TRBJ1-5; 8 bases match TRBD1. The CDR3 extends over 16 amino acids. In germline, CDR1 is LNHNV, CDR2 YYDKDF (reference sequence). J gave up 8 bases and V 5 bases, and 14 bases lay outside the gene matches. CDR3 amino acids: CATSLGTGPPGEPQHF. DNA for the CDR3: TGTGCCACCAGCCTCGGGACAGGTCCACCCGGGGAGCCCCAGCATTTT. Full variable domain (remainder filled in from reference TRBV15 and TRBJ1-5): DAMVIQNPRYQVTQFGKPVTLSCSQTLNHNVMYWYQQKSSQAPKLLFHYYDKDFNNEADTPDNFQSRRPNTSFCFLDIRSPGLGDTAMYLCATSLGTGPPGEPQHFGDGTRLSIL.

The chain recombines TRBV30 with TRBJ1-2; D possibly corresponds to TRBD1 (6 bases). This CDR3 has 13 amino acids. Germline assignment: CDR1 GTSNPN and CDR2 SVGIG (reference sequence). V lost 8 bases to trimming and J lost 4 bases, with 17 bases between them. The CDR3 region is CAGLTGSGYGYTF. The CDR3 nucleotides read TGTGCCGGCCTAACAGGGAGCGGCTATGGCTACACCTTC.

V is TRBV5-1 and J is TRBJ2-1; TRBD2 aligns across 10 bases. V shed 5 bases, J shed 8 bases, and the junction held 10 bases outside the gene matches. This CDR3 has 15 residues. CDR1 is SGHRS and CDR2 is YFSETQ in the germline V gene. Written as DNA, the CDR3 is TGCGCCAGCAGACTTCTAACTAGCGGGGTCTATGAGCAGTTCTTC. It is translated as CASRLLTSGVYEQFF. The full variable domain, completed using reference TRBV5-1 and TRBJ2-1, is KAGVTQTPRYLIKTRGQQVTLSCSPISGHRSVSWYQQTPGQGLQFLFEYFSETQRNKGNFPGRFSGRQFSNSRSEMNVSTLELGDSALYLCASRLLTSGVYEQFFGPGTRLTVL.

CDR3 sequence reads: CASSQAGSSYEQYF. CDR3 bases: TGTGCCAGCAGCCAAGCGGGATCATCCTACGAGCAGTACTTC. The J gene is TRBJ2-7, the V gene TRBV14, with D perhaps TRBD2 (5 bases). Trimming cost V 1 base and J 1 base, with 8 bases left between them. CDR3 size: 14 residues. Germline CDR1 SGHDN, CDR2 FVKESK.

This chain joins TRBV9 and TRBJ2-3, with 7 bases that match TRBD2. Germline-derived CDR1 and CDR2 are SGDLS and YYNGEE. Trimming removed 4 bases from V and 1 base from J; junction bases left unmatched: 3. CDR3 length equals 14 residues. The CDR3 region has the DNA TGTGCCAGCAGCACGGCGGGGGGCACAGATACGCAGTATTTT. It translates to CASSTAGGTDTQYF.

The rearrangement links TRBV10-3 to TRBJ1-2; 9 bases match TRBD1. Germline CDR1 and CDR2: ENHRY and SYGVKD. The CDR3 is made up of 16 amino acids. Losses at the gene ends were 2 bases for V and 4 bases for J; bases not matched to a gene: 8. The CDR3 region has the DNA TGTGCCATCAGTGAGCCGAACAGGGGGCGGTCCTATGGCTACACCTTC. As protein: CAISEPNRGRSYGYTF.

V gene TRBV10-3 combines with J gene TRBJ2-1, with a possible D match to TRBD2 (6 bases). The CDR3 sequence is 13 residues long. V was cut by 7 bases and J by 5 bases, with 12 bases left in between. The germline V gene has CDR1 ENHRY and CDR2 SYGVKD. Here the CDR3 DNA reads TGTGCCATCACCGGCAGACTAGACAATGAGCAGTTCTTC. This translates into CAITGRLDNEQFF.

The chain recombines TRBV5-1 with TRBJ1-4; the match to TRBD1 covers 10 bases. Germline CDR1 and CDR2: SGHRS and YFSETQ. This CDR3 is built from 14 residues. V lost 3 bases, J lost 8 bases, and 4 bases stayed unmatched. This CDR3 reads CASSSGQGNEKLFF. CDR3 sequence (DNA): TGCGCCAGCAGCTCGGGACAGGGGAACGAAAAACTGTTTTTT.

The rearrangement links TRBV27 to TRBJ1-4; D not certain. Per germline, CDR1 MNHEY and CDR2 SMNVEV (reference sequence). V was cut by 2 bases and J by 4 bases, with 11 bases left in between. The CDR3 runs 15 residues. CDR3 coding DNA: TGTGCCAGCAGTTTACTCGGGTTACTTAATGAAAAACTGTTTTTT. This translates into CASSLLGLLNEKLFF.

This chain uses TRBV27 with TRBJ2-2; TRBD1 matches at 8 bases. Germline lookup yields CDR1 MNHEY and CDR2 SMNVEV (reference sequence). Losses at the gene ends were 7 bases for V and 1 base for J; bases not matched to a gene: 8. The CDR3 consists of 16 residues. The DNA for the CDR3 is TGTGCCAGCATCCAACAGGACAGGGTGAACACCGGGGAGCTGTTTTTT. It codes for CASIQQDRVNTGELFF.

The chain uses TRBV11-2 and TRBJ2-7, with a weak D call TRBD2 (6 bases). Germline V gene lookup returns CDR1 SGHAT and CDR2 FQNNGV. Trimming shortened V by 3 bases and J by 3 bases, and 12 bases separated the two germline ends. The CDR3 loop spans 14 amino acids. The CDR3 sequence: CASSLEGRIYEQYF. The CDR3 DNA reads TGTGCCAGCAGCTTGGAGGGTCGAATCTACGAGCAGTACTTC.

This chain uses TRBV7-8 with TRBJ1-2, with TRBD1 matching over 7 bases. The CDR3 consists of 18 residues. Trimming at V came to 5 bases and at J to 1 base, leaving 16 bases not matched to a gene. The germline gives CDR1 SGHVS, CDR2 FQNEAQ. CDR3 in amino acids: CASSQGGTGANLNYGYTF. The CDR3 bases are TGTGCCAGCAGCCAAGGGGGCACAGGGGCAAACCTTAACTATGGCTACACCTTC.

The V and J genes are TRBV5-4 and TRBJ2-5; 8 bases fit TRBD1. Germline trimming cut 0 bases from V and 1 base from J; bases unmatched to any gene: 2. Germline lookup yields CDR1 SGHNT and CDR2 YYREEE (reference sequence). The CDR3 consists of 15 residues. The CDR3 reads CASSLATGAQETQYF. Here the CDR3 DNA reads TGTGCCAGCAGCTTGGCGACAGGGGCCCAAGAGACCCAGTACTTC. Supplemented by reference TRBV5-4 and TRBJ2-5, the full variable domain reads ETGVTQSPTHLIKTRGQQVTLRCSSQSGHNTVSWYQQALGQGPQFIFQYYREEENGRGNFPPRFSGLQFPNYSSELNVNALELDDSALYLCASSLATGAQETQYFGPGTRLLVL.